A single sample is the source of the 3 T cell receptor beta chains below, sequenced in a study of blood T cell repertoires in COVID-19. Assay used: immunoSEQ multiplex PCR; TCRdb lists only in-frame clones, some missing. The sample includes about 190,000 clones, 70% to 90% of them seen just once. Sequencing was carried out using peripheral blood. The receptors were sampled from a man between 25 and 39 years old with acute or convalescent COVID-19.

The chain couples TRBV28 to TRBJ2-5; D unclear. Germline V gene sequence: CDR1 MDHEN, CDR2 SYDVKM. V was clipped by 3 bases and J by 6 bases, with 5 bases between them. This CDR3 contains 11 residues. The CDR3 DNA sequence: TGTGCCAGCAGTTTGAGGCAGACCCAGTACTTC. Translating it yields CASSLRQTQYF.

Comment on this clone: An end of the junction differs from the germline gene, which may be a read error. This chain connects TRBV7-7 to TRBJ2-1; a possible D gene is TRBD2 (5 bases). Looked up from germline, CDR1 is SSHAT and CDR2 is FNYEAQ (reference sequence). This CDR3 has 15 amino acids. The chain's CDR3 is CASSLTLLALDEQFF. The CDR3 bases are TGTGCTAGCAGCTTAACCTTGCTAGCTCTAGATGAGCAGTTCTTC.

The chain links TRBV7-9 to TRBJ1-5; 8 positions agree with TRBD1. The CDR3 has 15 residues. CDR1 is SEHNR and CDR2 is FQNEAQ in the germline V gene (reference sequence). With 5 bases clipped from V and 4 bases from J, the junction kept 7 bases outside the gene matches. The chain's CDR3 is CASSPGTGGNQPQHF. CDR3 nucleotides: TGTGCCAGCAGCCCTGGGACAGGCGGTAATCAGCCCCAGCATTTT.